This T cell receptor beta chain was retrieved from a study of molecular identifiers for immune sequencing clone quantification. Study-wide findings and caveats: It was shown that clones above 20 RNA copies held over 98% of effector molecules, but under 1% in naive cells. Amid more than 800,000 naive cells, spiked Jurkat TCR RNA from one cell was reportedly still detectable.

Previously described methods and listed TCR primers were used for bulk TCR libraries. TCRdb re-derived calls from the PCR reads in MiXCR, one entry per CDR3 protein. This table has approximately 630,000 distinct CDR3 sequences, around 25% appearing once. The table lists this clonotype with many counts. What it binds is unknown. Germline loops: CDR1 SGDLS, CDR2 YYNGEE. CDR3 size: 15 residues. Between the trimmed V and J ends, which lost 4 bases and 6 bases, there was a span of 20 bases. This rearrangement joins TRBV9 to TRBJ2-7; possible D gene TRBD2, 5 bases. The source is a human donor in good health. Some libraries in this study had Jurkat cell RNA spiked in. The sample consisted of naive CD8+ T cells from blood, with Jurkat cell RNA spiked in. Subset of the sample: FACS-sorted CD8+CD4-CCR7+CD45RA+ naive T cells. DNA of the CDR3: TGTGCCAGCAGCCCAGCCACTAGTGTGCTCTCCGAGCAGTACTTC. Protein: CASSPATSVLSEQYF.